The present T cell receptor (beta chain) was sequenced within a study of CD8 T cells in Susac syndrome. Reverse transcription used roughly 0.45 to 1 ug RNA and random hexamers. One entry per CDR3 protein, called by TCRdb with MiXCR from the immunoSEQ multiplex PCR reads. The repertoire holds 200,000 to 300,000 distinct CDR3 sequences, with 95% to 97% as singletons. There are 17 residues in the CDR3. Germline V gene sequence: CDR1 SQVTM, CDR2 ANQGSEA. V was cut by 4 bases and J by 2 bases, with 22 bases left in between. The receptor's source is a human donor with Susac syndrome. The chain links TRBV29-1 to TRBJ2-3; possibly TRBD1 for D (6 bases). The specimen sequenced was CD4+ T cells from PBMCs. The CDR3 DNA reads as TGCAGCGTTGCCAAGAACAAAGGACAGTATTTCACAGATACGCAGTATTTT. Encoded protein: CSVAKNKGQYFTDTQYF.